The rows below give T cell receptor beta chains drawn from one sample of a study of T cells in Graves' hyperthyroidism and ophthalmopathy. TCRdb passed the multiplex PCR reads through MiXCR, listing each CDR3 protein once. The table records approximately 380,000 distinct CDR3 sequences, around 15% of them present only once. The sequenced sample was blood. The receptors come from a man aged 45-65 years with Graves' ophthalmopathy. The CDR3 runs from the conserved cysteine through the conserved F or W. The D gene is left open where the match is weak. Expanded clones get a size class; other rows say once, few or many, or leave the size out.

abundance: NA; d_gene: NA; j_gene: TRBJ2-7; v_gene: TRBV4-1; CDR3aa: CASSQAPALKSYEQYF; CDR3nt: TGCGCCAGCAGCCAAGCCCCGGCACTTAAATCCTACGAGCAGTACTTC
abundance: NA; d_gene: NA; j_gene: TRBJ1-1; v_gene: TRBV27; CDR3aa: CASRTRTVSPGTEAFF; CDR3nt: TGTGCCAGCAGAACAAGGACAGTCTCACCAGGGACTGAAGCTTTCTTT
abundance: few; d_gene: TRBD2; j_gene: TRBJ2-1; v_gene: TRBV5-1; CDR3aa: CASSLRGLADEQFF; CDR3nt: TGCGCCAGCAGCCTAAGGGGACTAGCGGATGAGCAGTTCTTC
abundance: many; d_gene: TRBD1; j_gene: TRBJ2-1; v_gene: TRBV5-1; CDR3aa: CASRSQGGSYNEQFF; CDR3nt: TGCGCCAGCAGGTCACAGGGGGGAAGCTACAATGAGCAGTTCTTC
abundance: many; d_gene: TRBD2; j_gene: TRBJ2-7; v_gene: TRBV3-1; CDR3aa: CASSFSGRYYEQYF; CDR3nt: TGTGCCAGCAGCTTTAGCGGGAGGTACTACGAGCAGTACTTC
abundance: many; d_gene: NA; j_gene: TRBJ2-7; v_gene: TRBV5-1; CDR3aa: CASRRELYEQYF; CDR3nt: TGCGCCAGCAGAAGGGAGTTATACGAGCAGTACTTC
abundance: NA; d_gene: NA; j_gene: TRBJ1-2; v_gene: TRBV24-1; CDR3aa: CATSDPTGDNYGYTF; CDR3nt: TGTGCCACCAGTGATCCTACCGGGGATAACTATGGCTACACCTTC
abundance: NA; d_gene: NA; j_gene: TRBJ2-2; v_gene: TRBV10-3; CDR3aa: CAISDGIGNTGELFF; CDR3nt: TGTGCCATCAGTGATGGTATAGGAAACACCGGGGAGCTGTTTTTT
abundance: few; d_gene: NA; j_gene: TRBJ2-7; v_gene: TRBV12-3/TRBV12-4; CDR3aa: CASRPGLGGRYEQYF; CDR3nt: TGTGCCAGCAGGCCAGGGCTAGGTGGTCGGTACGAGCAGTACTTC
abundance: few; d_gene: TRBD1; j_gene: TRBJ2-1; v_gene: TRBV10-2; CDR3aa: CASRTHRGAYNEQFF; CDR3nt: TGCGCCAGCAGAACCCACAGGGGTGCCTACAATGAGCAGTTCTTC
abundance: NA; d_gene: NA; j_gene: TRBJ2-4; v_gene: TRBV13; CDR3aa: CASSLTGPKNIQYF; CDR3nt: TGTGCCAGCAGCTTAACAGGGCCCAAAAACATTCAGTACTTC
abundance: many; d_gene: NA; j_gene: TRBJ1-2; v_gene: TRBV3-1; CDR3aa: CASSPTPQDRDGYTF; CDR3nt: TGTGCCAGCAGCCCCACCCCCCAGGACAGAGATGGCTACACCTTC
abundance: NA; d_gene: NA; j_gene: TRBJ2-1; v_gene: TRBV27; CDR3aa: CASSNYRAFSTKNEQFF; CDR3nt: TGTGCCAGCAGTAACTACAGGGCTTTCTCTACTAAGAATGAGCAGTTCTTC
abundance: NA; d_gene: NA; j_gene: TRBJ1-2; v_gene: TRBV10-2; CDR3aa: CASTWEAKSYGYTF; CDR3nt: TGCGCCAGCACCTGGGAAGCCAAGTCCTATGGCTACACCTTC
abundance: many; d_gene: TRBD2; j_gene: TRBJ2-1; v_gene: TRBV3-1; CDR3aa: CASSQGLAGGIRGEQFF; CDR3nt: TGTGCCAGCAGCCAAGGTCTCGCGGGAGGAATACGGGGCGAGCAGTTCTTC
abundance: many; d_gene: NA; j_gene: TRBJ2-1; v_gene: TRBV7-2; CDR3aa: CASSEDLREQLNNEQFF; CDR3nt: TGTGCCAGCAGCGAAGACCTCAGGGAGCAGCTTAACAATGAGCAGTTCTTC
abundance: NA; d_gene: NA; j_gene: TRBJ2-2; v_gene: TRBV19; CDR3aa: CASSNQRQLAAANTGELFF; CDR3nt: TGTGCCAGTAGTAACCAACGCCAGCTAGCAGCAGCGAACACCGGGGAGCTGTTTTTT
abundance: many; d_gene: TRBD2; j_gene: TRBJ2-1; v_gene: TRBV18; CDR3aa: CASSRAQRGSSYNEQFF; CDR3nt: TGTGCCAGCTCGCGTGCTCAGCGGGGGAGCTCCTACAATGAGCAGTTCTTC
abundance: few; d_gene: NA; j_gene: TRBJ1-5; v_gene: TRBV19; CDR3aa: CASRSGGGIQPQHF; CDR3nt: TGTGCCAGTAGATCCGGCGGGGGAATTCAGCCCCAGCATTTT
abundance: many; d_gene: TRBD2; j_gene: TRBJ2-7; v_gene: TRBV7-8; CDR3aa: CASSPTSGRIHEQYF; CDR3nt: TGTGCCAGCAGCCCAACTAGCGGGAGAATCCACGAGCAGTACTTC
abundance: few; d_gene: TRBD1; j_gene: TRBJ1-6; v_gene: TRBV3-1; CDR3aa: CASRGQGTSPLHF; CDR3nt: TGTGCCAGCAGGGGACAGGGGACTTCACCCCTCCACTTT
abundance: NA; d_gene: NA; j_gene: TRBJ1-1; v_gene: TRBV6-2/TRBV6-3; CDR3aa: CASSVAGETEAFF; CDR3nt: TGTGCCAGCAGTGTTGCAGGGGAAACTGAAGCTTTCTTT
abundance: few; d_gene: NA; j_gene: TRBJ2-7; v_gene: TRBV27; CDR3aa: CASSLGRAGEQYF; CDR3nt: TGTGCCAGCAGTTTGGGCAGGGCGGGCGAGCAGTACTTC
abundance: many; d_gene: TRBD2; j_gene: TRBJ2-7; v_gene: TRBV6-1; CDR3aa: CASGLAGGVEEQYF; CDR3nt: TGTGCCAGCGGATTAGCGGGAGGCGTTGAAGAGCAGTACTTC
abundance: NA; d_gene: NA; j_gene: TRBJ2-2; v_gene: TRBV5-1; CDR3aa: CASSFETEATGELFF; CDR3nt: TGCGCCAGCAGCTTTGAAACAGAGGCCACCGGGGAGCTGTTTTTT